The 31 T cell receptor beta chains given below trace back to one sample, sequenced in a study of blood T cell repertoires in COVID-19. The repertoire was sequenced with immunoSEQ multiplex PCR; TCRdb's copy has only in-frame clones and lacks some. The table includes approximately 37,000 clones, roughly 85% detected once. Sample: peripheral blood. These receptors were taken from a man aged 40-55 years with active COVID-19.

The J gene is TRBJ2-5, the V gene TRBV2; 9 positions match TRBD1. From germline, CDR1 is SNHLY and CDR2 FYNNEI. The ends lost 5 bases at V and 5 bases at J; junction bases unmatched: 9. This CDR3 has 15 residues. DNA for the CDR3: TGTGCCAGCAGTCCGGGACAGGGAGGTCGCGAGACCCAGTACTTC. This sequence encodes CASSPGQGGRETQYF.

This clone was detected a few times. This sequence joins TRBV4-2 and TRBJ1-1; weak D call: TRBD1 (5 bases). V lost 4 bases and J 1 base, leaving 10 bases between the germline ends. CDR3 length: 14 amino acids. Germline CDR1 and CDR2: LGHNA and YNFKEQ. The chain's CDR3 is CASSRQGQNTEAFF. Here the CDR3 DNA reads TGTGCCAGCAGCCGGCAGGGCCAGAACACTGAAGCTTTCTTT.

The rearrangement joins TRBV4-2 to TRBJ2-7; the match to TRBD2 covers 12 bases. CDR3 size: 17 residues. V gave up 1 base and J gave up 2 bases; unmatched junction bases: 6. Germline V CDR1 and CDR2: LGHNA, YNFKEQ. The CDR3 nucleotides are TGTGCCAGCAGCCAAGGGACTAGCGGGAAGAGACCCTACGAGCAGTACTTC. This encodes CASSQGTSGKRPYEQYF.

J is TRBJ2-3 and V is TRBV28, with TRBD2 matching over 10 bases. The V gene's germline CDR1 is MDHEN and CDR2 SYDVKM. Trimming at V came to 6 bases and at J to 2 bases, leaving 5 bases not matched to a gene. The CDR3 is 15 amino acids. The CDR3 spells CASRTLAGVTDTQYF. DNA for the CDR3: TGTGCCAGCAGGACTCTAGCGGGAGTCACAGATACGCAGTATTTT.

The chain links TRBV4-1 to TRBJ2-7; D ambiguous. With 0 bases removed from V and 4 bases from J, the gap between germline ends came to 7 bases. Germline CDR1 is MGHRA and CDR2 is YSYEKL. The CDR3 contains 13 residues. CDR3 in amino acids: CASSQEVQYEQYF. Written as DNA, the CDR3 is TGCGCCAGCAGCCAAGAGGTTCAGTACGAGCAGTACTTC.

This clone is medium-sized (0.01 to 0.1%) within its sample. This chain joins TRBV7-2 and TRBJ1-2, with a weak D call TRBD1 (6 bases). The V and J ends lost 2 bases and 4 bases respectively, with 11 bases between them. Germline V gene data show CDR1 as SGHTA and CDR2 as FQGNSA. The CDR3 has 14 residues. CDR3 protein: CASSLLGGGYGYTF. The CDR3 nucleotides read TGTGCCAGCAGCTTACTTGGGGGCGGCTATGGCTACACCTTC.

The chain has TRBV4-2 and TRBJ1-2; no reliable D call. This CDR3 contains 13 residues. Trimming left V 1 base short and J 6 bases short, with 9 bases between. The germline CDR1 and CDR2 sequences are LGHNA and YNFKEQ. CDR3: CASSQGESDGYTF. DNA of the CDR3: TGTGCCAGCAGCCAAGGAGAATCGGATGGCTACACCTTC.

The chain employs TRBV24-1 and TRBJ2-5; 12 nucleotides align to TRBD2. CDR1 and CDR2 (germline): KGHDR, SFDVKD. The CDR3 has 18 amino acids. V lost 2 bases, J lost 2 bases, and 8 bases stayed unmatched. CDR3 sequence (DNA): TGTGCCACCAGTGATTCGGCTAGCGGGAGGGACTGGCAAGAGACCCAGTACTTC. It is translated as CATSDSASGRDWQETQYF.

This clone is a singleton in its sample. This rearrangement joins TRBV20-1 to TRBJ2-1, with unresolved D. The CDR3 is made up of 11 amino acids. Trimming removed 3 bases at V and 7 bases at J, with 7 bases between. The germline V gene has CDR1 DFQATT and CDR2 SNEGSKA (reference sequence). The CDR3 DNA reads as TGCAGTGCTAGTGGCGAGAATGAGCAGTTCTTC. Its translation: CSASGENEQFF.

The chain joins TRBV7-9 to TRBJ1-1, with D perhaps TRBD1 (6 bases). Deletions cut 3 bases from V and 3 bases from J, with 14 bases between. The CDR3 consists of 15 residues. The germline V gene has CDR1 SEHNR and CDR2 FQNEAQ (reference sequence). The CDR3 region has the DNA TGTGCCAGCAGCTTCGCCGGGGCAGGGGACACTGAAGCTTTCTTT. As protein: CASSFAGAGDTEAFF.

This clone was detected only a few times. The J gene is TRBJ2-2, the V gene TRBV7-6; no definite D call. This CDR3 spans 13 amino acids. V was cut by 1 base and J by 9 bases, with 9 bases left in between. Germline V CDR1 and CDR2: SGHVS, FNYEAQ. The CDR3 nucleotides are TGTGCCAGCAGCTTAGAAGCTAGACGGGAGCTGTTTTTT. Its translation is CASSLEARRELFF.

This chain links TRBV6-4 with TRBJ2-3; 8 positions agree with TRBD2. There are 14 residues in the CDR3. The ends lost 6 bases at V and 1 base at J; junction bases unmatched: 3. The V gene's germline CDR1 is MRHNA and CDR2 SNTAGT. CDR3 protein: CASSEAGGTDTQYF. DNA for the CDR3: TGTGCCAGCAGCGAAGCGGGGGGCACAGATACGCAGTATTTT.

CDR3 region: CASTGQYNSPLHF. The CDR3 DNA is TGTGCCAGCACAGGACAGTATAATTCACCCCTCCACTTT. The rearrangement uses TRBV18 and TRBJ1-6; D is perhaps TRBD1 (6 bases). In germline, CDR1 is KGHSH, CDR2 LQKENI. Between the trimmed V and J ends, which lost 8 bases and 4 bases, there was a span of 9 bases. This CDR3 is built from 13 residues.

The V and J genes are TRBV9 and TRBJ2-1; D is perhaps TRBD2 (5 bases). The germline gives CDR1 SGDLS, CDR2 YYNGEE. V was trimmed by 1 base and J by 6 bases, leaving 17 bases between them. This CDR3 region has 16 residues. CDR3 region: CASSVNVGARGNEQFF. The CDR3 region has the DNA TGTGCCAGCAGCGTAAATGTGGGAGCCCGAGGCAATGAGCAGTTCTTC.

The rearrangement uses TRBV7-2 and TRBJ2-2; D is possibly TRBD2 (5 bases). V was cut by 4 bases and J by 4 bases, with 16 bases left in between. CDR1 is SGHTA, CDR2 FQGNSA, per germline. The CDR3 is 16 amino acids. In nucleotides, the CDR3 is TGTGCCAGCAGCTCTCGGACCACCGCGGGCACCGGGGAGCTGTTTTTT. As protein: CASSSRTTAGTGELFF.

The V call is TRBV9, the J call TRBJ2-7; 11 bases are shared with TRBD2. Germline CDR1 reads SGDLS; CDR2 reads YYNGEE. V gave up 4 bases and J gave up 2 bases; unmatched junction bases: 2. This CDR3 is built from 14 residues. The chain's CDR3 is CASSPGLAAYEQYF. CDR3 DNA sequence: TGTGCCAGCAGCCCGGGACTAGCGGCCTACGAGCAGTACTTC.

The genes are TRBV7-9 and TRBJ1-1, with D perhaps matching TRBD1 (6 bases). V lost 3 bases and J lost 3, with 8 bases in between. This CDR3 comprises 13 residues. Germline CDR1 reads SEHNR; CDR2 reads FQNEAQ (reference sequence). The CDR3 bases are TGTGCCAGCAGCTTGTCAGGGGACACTGAAGCTTTCTTT. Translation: CASSLSGDTEAFF.

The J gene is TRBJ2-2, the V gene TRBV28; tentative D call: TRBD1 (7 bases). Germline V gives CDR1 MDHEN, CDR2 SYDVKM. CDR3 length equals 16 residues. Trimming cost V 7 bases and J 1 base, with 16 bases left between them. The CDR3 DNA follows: TGTGCCAGCATTGGAGGGGGCAAGCGGAACACCGGGGAGCTGTTTTTT. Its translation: CASIGGGKRNTGELFF.

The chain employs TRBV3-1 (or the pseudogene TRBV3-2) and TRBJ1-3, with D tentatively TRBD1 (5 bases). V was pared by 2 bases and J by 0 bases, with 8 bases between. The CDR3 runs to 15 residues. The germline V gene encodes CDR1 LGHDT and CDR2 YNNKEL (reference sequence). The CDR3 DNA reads TGTGCCAGCAGCCAACTACAGGCCTCTGGAAACACCATATATTTT. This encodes CASSQLQASGNTIYF.

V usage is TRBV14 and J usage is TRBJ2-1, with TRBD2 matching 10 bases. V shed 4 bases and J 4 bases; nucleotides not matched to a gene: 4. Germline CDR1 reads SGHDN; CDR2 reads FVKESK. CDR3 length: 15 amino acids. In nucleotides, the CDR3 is TGTGCCAGCAGCCTTTTAGCGGGAGGTTACAATGAGCAGTTCTTC. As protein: CASSLLAGGYNEQFF.

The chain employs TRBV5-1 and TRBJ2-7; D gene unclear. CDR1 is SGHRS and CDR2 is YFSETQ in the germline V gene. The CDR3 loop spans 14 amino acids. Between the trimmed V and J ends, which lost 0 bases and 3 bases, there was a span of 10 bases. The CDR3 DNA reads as TGCGCCAGCAGCTTGGCCCTGCAGGACTACGAGCAGTACTTC. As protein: CASSLALQDYEQYF.

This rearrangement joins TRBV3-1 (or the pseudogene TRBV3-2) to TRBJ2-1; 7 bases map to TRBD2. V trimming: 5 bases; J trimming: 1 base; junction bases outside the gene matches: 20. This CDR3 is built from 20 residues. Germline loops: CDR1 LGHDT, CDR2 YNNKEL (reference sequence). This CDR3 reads CASSLRQGRERDGSYNEQFF. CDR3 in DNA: TGTGCCAGCAGCTTGAGGCAGGGACGGGAGCGGGATGGATCCTACAATGAGCAGTTCTTC.

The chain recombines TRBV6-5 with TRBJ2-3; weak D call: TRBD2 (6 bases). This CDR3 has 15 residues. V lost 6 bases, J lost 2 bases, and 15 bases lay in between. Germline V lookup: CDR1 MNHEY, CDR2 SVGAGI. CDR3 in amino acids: CASRTISGVTDTQYF. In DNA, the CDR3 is TGTGCCAGCAGAACCATTAGCGGTGTCACAGATACGCAGTATTTT.

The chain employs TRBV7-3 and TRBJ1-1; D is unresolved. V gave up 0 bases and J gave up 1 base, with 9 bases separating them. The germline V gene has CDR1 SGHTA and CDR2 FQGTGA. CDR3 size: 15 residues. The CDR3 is CASSLTYSPNTEAFF. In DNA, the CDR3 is TGTGCCAGCAGCTTAACCTATTCCCCGAACACTGAAGCTTTCTTT.

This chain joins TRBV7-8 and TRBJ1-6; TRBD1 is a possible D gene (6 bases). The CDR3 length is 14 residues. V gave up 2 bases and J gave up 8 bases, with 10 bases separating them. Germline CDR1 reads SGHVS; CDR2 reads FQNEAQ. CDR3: CASSLSAGDSPLHF. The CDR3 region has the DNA TGTGCCAGCAGCTTATCGGCAGGGGATTCACCCCTCCACTTT.

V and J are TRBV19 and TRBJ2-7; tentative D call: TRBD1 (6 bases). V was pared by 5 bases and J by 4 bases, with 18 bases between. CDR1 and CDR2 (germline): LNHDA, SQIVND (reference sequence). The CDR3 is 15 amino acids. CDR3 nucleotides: TGTGCCAGTAGTCCCCAAGCTGGACAGATTTACGAGCAGTACTTC. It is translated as CASSPQAGQIYEQYF.

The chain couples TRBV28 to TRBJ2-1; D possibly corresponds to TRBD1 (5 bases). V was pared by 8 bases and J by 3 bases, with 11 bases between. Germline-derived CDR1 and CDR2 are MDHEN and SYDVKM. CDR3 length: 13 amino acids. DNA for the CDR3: TGTGCCAGCGGGTTGACAGTCTACAATGAGCAGTTCTTC. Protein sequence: CASGLTVYNEQFF. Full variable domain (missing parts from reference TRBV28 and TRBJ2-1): DVKVTQSSRYLVKRTGEKVFLECVQDMDHENMFWYRQDPGLGLRLIYFSYDVKMKEKGDIPEGYSVSREKKERFSLILESASTNQTSMYLCASGLTVYNEQFFGPGTRLTVL.

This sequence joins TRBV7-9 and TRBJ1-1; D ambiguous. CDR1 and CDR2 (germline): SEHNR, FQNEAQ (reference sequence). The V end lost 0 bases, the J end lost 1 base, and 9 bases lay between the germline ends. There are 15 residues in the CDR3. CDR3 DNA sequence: TGTGCCAGCAGCTTAGCTGAGGGCGGGAACACTGAAGCTTTCTTT. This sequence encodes CASSLAEGGNTEAFF.

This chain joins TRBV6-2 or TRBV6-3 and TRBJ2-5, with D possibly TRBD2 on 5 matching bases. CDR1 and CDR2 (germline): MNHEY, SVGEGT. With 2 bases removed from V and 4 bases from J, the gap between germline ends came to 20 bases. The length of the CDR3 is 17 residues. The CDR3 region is CASSYGSDLDGLETQYF. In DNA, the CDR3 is TGTGCCAGCAGTTACGGTTCGGATTTGGACGGACTAGAGACCCAGTACTTC.

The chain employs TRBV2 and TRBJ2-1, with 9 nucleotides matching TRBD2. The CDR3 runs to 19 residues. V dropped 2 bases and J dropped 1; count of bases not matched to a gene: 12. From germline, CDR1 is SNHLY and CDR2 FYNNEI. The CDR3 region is CASSERFAGGPISYNEQFF. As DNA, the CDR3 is TGTGCCAGCAGTGAACGTTTCGCGGGAGGGCCGATTTCCTACAATGAGCAGTTCTTC.

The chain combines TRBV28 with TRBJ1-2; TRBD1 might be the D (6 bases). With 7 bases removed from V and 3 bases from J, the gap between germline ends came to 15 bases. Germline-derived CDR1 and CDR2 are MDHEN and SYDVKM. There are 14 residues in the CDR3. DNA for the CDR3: TGTGCCAGCACCATAGTCGGACAGCACTATGGCTACACCTTC. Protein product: CASTIVGQHYGYTF.